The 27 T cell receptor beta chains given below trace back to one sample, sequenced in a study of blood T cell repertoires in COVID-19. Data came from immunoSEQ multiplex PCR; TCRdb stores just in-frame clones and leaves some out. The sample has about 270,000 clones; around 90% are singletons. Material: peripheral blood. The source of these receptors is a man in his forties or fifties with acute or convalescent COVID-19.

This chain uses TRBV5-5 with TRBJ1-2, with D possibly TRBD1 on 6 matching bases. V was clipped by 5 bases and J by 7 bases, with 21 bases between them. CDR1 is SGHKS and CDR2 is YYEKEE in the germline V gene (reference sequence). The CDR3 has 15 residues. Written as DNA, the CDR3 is TGTGCCAGCAGGATAATGAAAGCAGGGGACGGTGGCTACACCTTC. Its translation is CASRIMKAGDGGYTF.

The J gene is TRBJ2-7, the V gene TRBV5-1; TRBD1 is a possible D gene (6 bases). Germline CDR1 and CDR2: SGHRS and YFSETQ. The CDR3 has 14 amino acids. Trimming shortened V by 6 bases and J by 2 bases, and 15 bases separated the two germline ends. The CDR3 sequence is CASNSLDSAYEQYF. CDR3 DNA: TGCGCCAGCAACTCCCTGGACAGTGCCTACGAGCAGTACTTC.

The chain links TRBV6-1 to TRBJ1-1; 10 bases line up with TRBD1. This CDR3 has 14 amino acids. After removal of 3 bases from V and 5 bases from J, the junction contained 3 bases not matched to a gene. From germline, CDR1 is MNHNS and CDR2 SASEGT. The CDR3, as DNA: TGTGCCAGCAGTGAGACAGGGGGCTGGACTGAAGCTTTCTTT. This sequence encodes CASSETGGWTEAFF.

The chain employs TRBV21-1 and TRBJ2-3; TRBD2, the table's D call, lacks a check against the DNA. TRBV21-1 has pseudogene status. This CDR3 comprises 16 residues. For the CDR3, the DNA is TGTGCCAGCAGCAATAAACGGCTAGCGGGGGGAGATACGCAGTATTTT. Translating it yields CASSNKRLAGGDTQYF.

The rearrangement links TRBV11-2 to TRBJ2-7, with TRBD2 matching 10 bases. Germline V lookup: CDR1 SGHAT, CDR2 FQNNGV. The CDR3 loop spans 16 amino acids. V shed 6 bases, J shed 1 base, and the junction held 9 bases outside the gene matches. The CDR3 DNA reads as TGTGCCAGCAGACTAGAGGCTAGCGGGGGTTCCTACGAGCAGTACTTC. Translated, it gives CASRLEASGGSYEQYF.

CDR3 bases: TGTGCCAGCAGTCCAGGGGCCTACGAGCAGTACTTC. Protein: CASSPGAYEQYF. The V and J genes are TRBV28 and TRBJ2-7, with D possibly matching TRBD1 (6 bases). The CDR3 contains 12 residues. Germline CDR1 and CDR2: MDHEN and SYDVKM. The germline V and J ends were trimmed by 5 bases and 2 bases, with 7 bases remaining between them.

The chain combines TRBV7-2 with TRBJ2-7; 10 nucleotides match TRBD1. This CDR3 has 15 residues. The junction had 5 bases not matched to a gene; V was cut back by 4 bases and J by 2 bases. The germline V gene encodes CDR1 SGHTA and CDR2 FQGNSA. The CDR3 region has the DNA TGTGCCAGCAGCTACACCGGGACAGGGGCCTACGAGCAGTACTTC. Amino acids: CASSYTGTGAYEQYF.

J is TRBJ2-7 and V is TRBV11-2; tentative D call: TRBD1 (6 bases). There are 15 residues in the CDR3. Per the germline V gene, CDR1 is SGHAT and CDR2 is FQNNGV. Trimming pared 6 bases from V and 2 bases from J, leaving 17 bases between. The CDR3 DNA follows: TGTGCCAGCAGAGATAGGAACAGGGACCCCTACGAGCAGTACTTC. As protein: CASRDRNRDPYEQYF.

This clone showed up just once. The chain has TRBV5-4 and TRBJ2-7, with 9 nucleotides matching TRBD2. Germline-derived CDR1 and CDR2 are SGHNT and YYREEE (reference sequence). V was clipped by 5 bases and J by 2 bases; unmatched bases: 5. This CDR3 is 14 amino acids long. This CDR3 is CASSVAGDTYEQYF. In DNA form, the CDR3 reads TGTGCCAGCAGTGTAGCGGGGGACACCTACGAGCAGTACTTC.

CDR3 in DNA: TGTGCCTGTCCCCTGGGACAGCTGAACACTGAAGCTTTCTTT. Translation gives CACPLGQLNTEAFF. The rearrangement joins TRBV30 to TRBJ1-1, with 7 bases fitting TRBD1. The V segment lost 6 bases and the J segment 0 bases; nucleotides outside the gene matches: 7. This CDR3 comprises 14 residues. Germline-derived CDR1 and CDR2 are GTSNPN and SVGIG (reference sequence). Using reference TRBV30 and TRBJ1-1 for the parts outside the CDR3, the full variable domain is SQTIHQWPATLVQPVGSPLSLECTVEGTSNPNLYWYRQAAGRGLQLLFYSVGIGQISSEVPQNLSASRPQDRQFILSSKKLLLSDSGFYLCACPLGQLNTEAFFGQGTRLTVV.

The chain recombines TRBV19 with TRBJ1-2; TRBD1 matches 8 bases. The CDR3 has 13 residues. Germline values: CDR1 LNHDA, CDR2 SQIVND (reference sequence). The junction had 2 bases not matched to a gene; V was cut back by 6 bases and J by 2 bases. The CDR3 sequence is CASRRDRNYGYTF. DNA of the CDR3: TGTGCCAGTAGAAGGGACAGGAACTATGGCTACACCTTC.

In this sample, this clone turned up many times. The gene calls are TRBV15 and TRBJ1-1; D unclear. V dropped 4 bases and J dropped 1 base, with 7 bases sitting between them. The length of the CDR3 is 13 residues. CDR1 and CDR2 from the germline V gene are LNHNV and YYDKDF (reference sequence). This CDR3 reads CATSTDTNTEAFF. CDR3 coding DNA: TGTGCCACCAGCACCGACACGAACACTGAAGCTTTCTTT.

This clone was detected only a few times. The CDR3 reads CASSSGTGTEGQPQHF. For the CDR3, the DNA is TGCGCCAGCAGCTCCGGGACAGGGACCGAAGGTCAGCCCCAGCATTTT. The rearrangement joins TRBV5-1 to TRBJ1-5, with 9 bases aligning to TRBD1. In germline, CDR1 is SGHRS, CDR2 YFSETQ. Trimming took 3 bases from V and 6 from J; bases not matched to a gene: 10. CDR3 size: 16 residues.

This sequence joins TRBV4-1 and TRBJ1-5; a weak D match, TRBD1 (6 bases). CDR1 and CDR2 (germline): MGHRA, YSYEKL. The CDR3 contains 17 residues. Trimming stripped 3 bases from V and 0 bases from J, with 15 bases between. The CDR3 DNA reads TGCGCCAGCAGCCAGCTGGACAGCACTTATAGCAATCAGCCCCAGCATTTT. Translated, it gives CASSQLDSTYSNQPQHF.

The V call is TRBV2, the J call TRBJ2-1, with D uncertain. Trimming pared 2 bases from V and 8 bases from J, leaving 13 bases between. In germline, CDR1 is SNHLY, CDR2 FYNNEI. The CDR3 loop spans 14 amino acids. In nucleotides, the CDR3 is TGTGCCAGCAGTGAAATTCAGTTTGATGATGAGCAGTTCTTC. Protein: CASSEIQFDDEQFF.

The CDR3 DNA reads as TGTGCCAGCAGTTTAAGGGAGCTATTTGGCTACACCTTC. Translated, it gives CASSLRELFGYTF. V gene TRBV12-3 or TRBV12-4 combines with J gene TRBJ1-2; D not certain. This CDR3 contains 13 residues. V gave up 2 bases and J gave up 7 bases, with 11 bases separating them.

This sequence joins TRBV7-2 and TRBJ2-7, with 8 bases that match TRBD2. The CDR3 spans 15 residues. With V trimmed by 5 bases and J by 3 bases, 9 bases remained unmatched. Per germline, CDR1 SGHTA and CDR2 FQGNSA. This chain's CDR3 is CASSLTGAGGYEQYF. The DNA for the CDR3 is TGTGCCAGCAGCCTCACGGGGGCGGGGGGCTACGAGCAGTACTTC.

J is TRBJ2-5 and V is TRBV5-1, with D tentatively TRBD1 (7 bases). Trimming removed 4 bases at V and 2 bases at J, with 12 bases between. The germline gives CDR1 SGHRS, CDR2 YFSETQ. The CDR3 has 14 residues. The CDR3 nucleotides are TGCGCCAGCAGCCCACAGGGGACTCAAGAGACCCAGTACTTC. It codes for CASSPQGTQETQYF.

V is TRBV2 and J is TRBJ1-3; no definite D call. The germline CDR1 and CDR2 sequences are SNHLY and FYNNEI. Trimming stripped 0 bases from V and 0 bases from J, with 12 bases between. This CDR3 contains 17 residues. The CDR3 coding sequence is TGTGCCAGCAGTGAAGCGGTAGCGGCTTACTCTGGAAACACCATATATTTT. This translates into CASSEAVAAYSGNTIYF.

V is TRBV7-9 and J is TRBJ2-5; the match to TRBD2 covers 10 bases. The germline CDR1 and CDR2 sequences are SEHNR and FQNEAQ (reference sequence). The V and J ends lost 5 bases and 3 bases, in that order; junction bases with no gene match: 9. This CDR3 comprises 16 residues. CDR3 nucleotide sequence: TGTGCCAGCAGCCTAATAGCGGGGGGTCCCGAAGAGACCCAGTACTTC. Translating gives CASSLIAGGPEETQYF.

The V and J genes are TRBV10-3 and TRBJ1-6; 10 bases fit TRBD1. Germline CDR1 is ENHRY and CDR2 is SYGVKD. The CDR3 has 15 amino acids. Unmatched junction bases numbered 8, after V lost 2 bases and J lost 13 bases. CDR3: CAISETGQGELPLHF. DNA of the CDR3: TGTGCCATCAGTGAGACCGGACAGGGGGAGTTGCCCCTCCACTTT.

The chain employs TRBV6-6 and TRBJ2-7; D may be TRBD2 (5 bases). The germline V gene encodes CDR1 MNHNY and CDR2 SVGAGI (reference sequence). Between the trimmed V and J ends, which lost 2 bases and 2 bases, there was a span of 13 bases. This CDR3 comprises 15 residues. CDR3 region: CASSYEAGLTYEQYF. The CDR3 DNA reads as TGTGCCAGCAGTTACGAGGCGGGCCTCACCTACGAGCAGTACTTC.

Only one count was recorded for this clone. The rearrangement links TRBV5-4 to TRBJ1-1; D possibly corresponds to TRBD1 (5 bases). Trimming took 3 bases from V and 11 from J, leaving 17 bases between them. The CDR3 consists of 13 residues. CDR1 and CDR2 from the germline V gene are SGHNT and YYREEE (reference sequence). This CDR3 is CASSWGGDWRAFF. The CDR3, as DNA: TGTGCCAGCAGCTGGGGTGGGGACTGGCGGGCTTTCTTT.

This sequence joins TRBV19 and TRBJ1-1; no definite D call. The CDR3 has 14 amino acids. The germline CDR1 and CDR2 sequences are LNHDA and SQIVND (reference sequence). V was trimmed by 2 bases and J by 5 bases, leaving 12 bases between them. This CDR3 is CASSIKGAGTEAFF. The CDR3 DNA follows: TGTGCCAGTAGTATAAAGGGTGCGGGGACTGAAGCTTTCTTT.

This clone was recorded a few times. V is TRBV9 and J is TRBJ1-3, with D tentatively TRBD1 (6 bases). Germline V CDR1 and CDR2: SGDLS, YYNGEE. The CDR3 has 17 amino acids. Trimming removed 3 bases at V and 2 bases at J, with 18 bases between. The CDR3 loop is CASSATITGKAGNTIYF. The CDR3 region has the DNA TGTGCCAGCAGCGCGACGATTACAGGGAAAGCTGGAAACACCATATATTTT.

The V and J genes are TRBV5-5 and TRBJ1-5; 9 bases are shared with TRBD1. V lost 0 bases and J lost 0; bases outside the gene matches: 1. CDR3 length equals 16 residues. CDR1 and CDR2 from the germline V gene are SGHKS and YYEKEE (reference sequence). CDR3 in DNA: TGTGCCAGCAGCTTGGGGACAGGGGCTAGCAATCAGCCCCAGCATTTT. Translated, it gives CASSLGTGASNQPQHF.

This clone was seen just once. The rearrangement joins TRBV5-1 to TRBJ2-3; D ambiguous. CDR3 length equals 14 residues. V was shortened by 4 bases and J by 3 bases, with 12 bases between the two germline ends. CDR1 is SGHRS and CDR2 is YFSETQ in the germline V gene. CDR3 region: CASSKGAGTDTQYF. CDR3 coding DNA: TGCGCCAGCAGCAAAGGCGCCGGGACAGATACGCAGTATTTT.